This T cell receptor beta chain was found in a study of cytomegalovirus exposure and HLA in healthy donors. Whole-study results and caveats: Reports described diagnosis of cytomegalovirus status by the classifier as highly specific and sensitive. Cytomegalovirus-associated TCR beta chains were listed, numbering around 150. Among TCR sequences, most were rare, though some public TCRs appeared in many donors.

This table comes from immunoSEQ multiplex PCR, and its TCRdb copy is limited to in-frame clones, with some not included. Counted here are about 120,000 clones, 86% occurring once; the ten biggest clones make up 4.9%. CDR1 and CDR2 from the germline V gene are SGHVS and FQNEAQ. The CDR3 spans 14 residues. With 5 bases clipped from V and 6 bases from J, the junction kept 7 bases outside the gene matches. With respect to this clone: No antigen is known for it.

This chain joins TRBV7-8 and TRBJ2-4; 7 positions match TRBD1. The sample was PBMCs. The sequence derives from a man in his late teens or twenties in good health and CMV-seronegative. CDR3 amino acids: CASSPDRLGNIQYF. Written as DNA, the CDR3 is TGTGCCAGCAGCCCGGACAGGCTCGGAAACATTCAGTACTTC.